Shown below are 22 T cell receptor beta chains from a single sample sequenced in a study of persistence of HIV-infected CD4 T cells. An overlapping HIV-1 Gag peptide pool stimulated these cells at roughly 1 ug/peptide/mL. CD40L-negative CD69-negative CD45RO-high memory CD4+ T cells were sorted as populations depleted of antigen-responding cells. No antigens are known for them. Sequencing used immunoSEQ version 4 in survey mode. Profiled with immunoSEQ multiplex PCR; TCRdb holds only in-frame clones, not every one. The data hold 35,000 to 45,000 clones, with 70% to 90% observed a single time. The sample in question was cultured CD4+ T cells from PBMCs, obtained from a patient who received antiretroviral therapy. All receptors derive from an adult with HIV. The donor label of this sample is uncertain.

The chain has TRBV5-1 and TRBJ2-1, with 8 bases fitting TRBD2. Germline V gene sequence: CDR1 SGHRS, CDR2 YFSETQ. The J segment lost 0 bases and the V segment lost 3 bases, leaving 20 bases of the junction unmatched. The CDR3 is 21 amino acids. DNA of the CDR3: TGCGCCAGCAGCTCTCCCCTTAGGGTAGCGGGGCCTCCAGACTCCTACAATGAGCAGTTCTTC. Translation: CASSSPLRVAGPPDSYNEQFF.

The chain has TRBV7-2 and TRBJ1-5, with a weak D call TRBD1 (6 bases). V was cut by 4 bases and J by 3 bases, with 10 bases left in between. The germline CDR1 and CDR2 sequences are SGHTA and FQGNSA. CDR3 length: 14 residues. For the CDR3, the DNA is TGTGCCAGCAGCTCCCAGGGGATCAATCAGCCCCAGCATTTT. Translated: CASSSQGINQPQHF.

The J gene is TRBJ2-7, the V gene TRBV20-1; 10 positions agree with TRBD2. V lost 3 bases to trimming and J lost 4 bases; unmatched junction nucleotides: 15. Germline V gives CDR1 DFQATT, CDR2 SNEGSKA (reference sequence). CDR3 length: 17 amino acids. The CDR3 loop reads CSASGLMLAGDEYEQYF. The CDR3 nucleotides are TGCAGTGCTAGTGGATTAATGCTAGCGGGGGATGAATACGAGCAGTACTTC.

The chain carries TRBV9 and TRBJ2-3; possibly TRBD2 for D (6 bases). The CDR3 runs to 16 residues. Germline V gene lookup returns CDR1 SGDLS and CDR2 YYNGEE. V was clipped by 0 bases and J by 1 base, with 12 bases between them. CDR3 region: CASSVVATGGTDTQYF. DNA for the CDR3: TGTGCCAGCAGCGTAGTAGCGACGGGGGGCACAGATACGCAGTATTTT.

This chain uses TRBV1 with TRBJ2-1; TRBD2, the table's D call, was not compared with the DNA. TRBV1 has pseudogene status. The CDR3 has 17 residues. CDR3 coding DNA: TGCACCAGCAGCCAAGGAGCTCGACTAGCGGGTCTCAATGAGCAGTTCTTC. This gives the protein CTSSQGARLAGLNEQFF.

The genes are TRBV2 and TRBJ1-4; TRBD1 aligns across 8 bases. The CDR3 has 14 residues. Germline CDR1 reads SNHLY; CDR2 reads FYNNEI. Losses at the gene ends were 8 bases for V and 3 bases for J; bases not matched to a gene: 5. In DNA form, the CDR3 reads TGTGCCAGCGGACAGGGTTTGGCTAATGAAAAACTGTTTTTT. This translates into CASGQGLANEKLFF. Full variable domain (remainder filled in from reference TRBV2 and TRBJ1-4): EPEVTQTPSHQVTQMGQEVILRCVPISNHLYFYWYRQILGQKVEFLVSFYNNEISEKSEIFDDQFSVERPDGSNFTLKIRSTKLEDSAMYFCASGQGLANEKLFFGSGTQLSVL.

This clone came up once. The chain carries TRBV5-8 and TRBJ2-6; D not certain. In germline, CDR1 is SGHTS, CDR2 YDEGEE. The CDR3 has 17 residues. Trimming removed 4 bases from V and 0 bases from J, with 14 bases in between. The CDR3 DNA reads TGTGCCAGCAGCCGGCTTGCAAGTGGCTCTGGGGCCAACGTCCTGACTTTC. Protein product: CASSRLASGSGANVLTF.

This chain connects TRBV7-8 to TRBJ2-1, with 11 bases aligning to TRBD2. Germline V gene sequence: CDR1 SGHVS, CDR2 FQNEAQ. V lost 7 bases to trimming and J lost 7 bases; unmatched junction nucleotides: 9. The CDR3 runs 15 residues. The CDR3 protein is CASTQLAGGQNEQFF. CDR3 bases: TGTGCCAGCACCCAGTTAGCGGGGGGGCAGAATGAGCAGTTCTTC.

The chain uses TRBV10-2 and TRBJ2-7; 9 bases line up with TRBD1. After removal of 5 bases from V and 1 base from J, the junction contained 3 bases not matched to a gene. Germline assignment: CDR1 WSHSY and CDR2 SAAADI. This CDR3 comprises 14 residues. DNA of the CDR3: TGCGCCAGCAGTCAGACAGGGGGATCCTACGAGCAGTACTTC. It translates to CASSQTGGSYEQYF.

This clone was detected once. The CDR3, as DNA: TGTGCCAGCAGCTTCCGGATGAACACTGAAGCTTTCTTT. Protein sequence: CASSFRMNTEAFF. The chain links TRBV7-3 to TRBJ1-1; D not certain. Trimming pared 3 bases from V and 0 bases from J, leaving 5 bases between. Per germline, CDR1 SGHTA and CDR2 FQGTGA. The CDR3 is made up of 13 amino acids.

The V call is TRBV24-1, the J call TRBJ1-1, with TRBD1 as a possible D gene (6 bases). The CDR3 runs 21 residues. CDR1 KGHDR and CDR2 SFDVKD come from the germline V gene. V lost 1 base and J lost 2, with 28 bases in between. As DNA, the CDR3 is TGTGCCACCAGTGATTTAGTACAGATCCCGACCCGACTAGGGGGAAACACTGAAGCTTTCTTT. Its translation is CATSDLVQIPTRLGGNTEAFF.

This chain joins TRBV24-1 and TRBJ2-1; 7 positions match TRBD1. Germline V CDR1 and CDR2: KGHDR, SFDVKD. This CDR3 has 15 amino acids. V was pared by 5 bases and J by 0 bases, with 3 bases of the junction left unmatched. The CDR3 region is CATSVHRGSYNEQFF. The CDR3 nucleotides are TGTGCCACCAGTGTCCACAGGGGCTCCTACAATGAGCAGTTCTTC.

The DNA for the CDR3 is TGTGCCAGCAGTTTATACGGCGGCTACACCTTC. Residues: CASSLYGGYTF. The V call is TRBV6-4, the J call TRBJ1-2; no reliable D call. V shed 5 bases and J shed 8 bases, with 9 bases lying between them. The CDR3 extends over 11 amino acids. In germline, CDR1 is MRHNA, CDR2 SNTAGT.

The chain uses TRBV6-5 and TRBJ2-7; 8 bases map to TRBD2. V trimming: 4 bases; J trimming: 5 bases; junction bases outside the gene matches: 1. This CDR3 is built from 12 residues. Looked up from germline, CDR1 is MNHEY and CDR2 is SVGAGI. In nucleotides, the CDR3 is TGTGCCAGCAGTTCGGGGGGGGACGAGCAGTACTTC. Protein sequence: CASSSGGDEQYF.

The genes are TRBV9 and TRBJ2-1, with 10 nucleotides matching TRBD2. V shed 3 bases, J shed 0 bases, and the junction held 3 bases outside the gene matches. Looked up from germline, CDR1 is SGDLS and CDR2 is YYNGEE. This CDR3 has 16 amino acids. Here the CDR3 reads CASSAPSGGSYNEQFF. The CDR3, as DNA: TGTGCCAGCAGCGCTCCTAGCGGGGGCTCCTACAATGAGCAGTTCTTC.

This clone has just one count. The rearrangement links TRBV6-5 to TRBJ2-6; D gene uncertain. V dropped 6 bases and J dropped 4 bases, with 13 bases sitting between them. CDR1 is MNHEY and CDR2 is SVGAGI in the germline V gene. The CDR3 extends over 15 amino acids. CDR3 in amino acids: CASRDTRMGANVLTF. DNA of the CDR3: TGTGCCAGCAGAGACACCCGGATGGGGGCCAACGTCCTGACTTTC.

As DNA, the CDR3 is TGTGCCAGCAGTGGGGACCTAGCGGGGGTCAATGAGCAGTTCTTC. As protein: CASSGDLAGVNEQFF. The chain is built from TRBV2 and TRBJ2-1; 10 bases are a match to TRBD2. The CDR3 is made up of 15 amino acids. Trimming cost V 4 bases and J 6 bases; bases outside gene matches: 6. CDR1 is SNHLY and CDR2 is FYNNEI in the germline V gene.

The chain uses TRBV6-5 and TRBJ2-7; D uncertain. Per the germline V gene, CDR1 is MNHEY and CDR2 is SVGAGI. V shed 8 bases and J shed 7 bases, with 12 bases lying between them. The CDR3 totals 11 residues. The CDR3 reads CASSEGLEQYF. The DNA for the CDR3 is TGTGCCAGCTCAGAAGGCCTAGAGCAGTACTTC.

The V call is TRBV7-9, the J call TRBJ1-4, with TRBD1 identical over 10 bases. V lost 5 bases and J lost 0; bases outside the gene matches: 3. Germline V gives CDR1 SEHNR, CDR2 FQNEAQ (reference sequence). This CDR3 region has 16 residues. Written as DNA, the CDR3 is TGTGCCAGCAGCCGGGACAGGGGTGCAACTAATGAAAAACTGTTTTTT. Protein sequence: CASSRDRGATNEKLFF.

The chain uses TRBV5-5 and TRBJ2-2, with unresolved D. The CDR3 extends over 15 amino acids. The germline CDR1 and CDR2 sequences are SGHKS and YYEKEE (reference sequence). The V end was cut by 0 bases, the J end by 1 base, with 7 bases between. The CDR3, as DNA: TGTGCCAGCAGCTTGGATCTAGTGAACACCGGGGAGCTGTTTTTT. This translates into CASSLDLVNTGELFF. Full variable domain (missing parts from reference TRBV5-5 and TRBJ2-2): DAGVTQSPTHLIKTRGQQVTLRCSPISGHKSVSWYQQVLGQGPQFIFQYYEKEERGRGNFPDRFSARQFPNYSSELNVNALLLGDSALYLCASSLDLVNTGELFFGEGSRLTVL.

In its sample, this clone was seen once. The rearrangement links TRBV6-1 to TRBJ2-7; D unresolved. The CDR3 consists of 15 residues. CDR1 is MNHNS, CDR2 SASEGT, per germline. V lost 2 bases and J lost 2, with 13 bases in between. The CDR3 spells CASSEQYTETYEQYF. CDR3 bases: TGTGCCAGCAGTGAACAATATACAGAGACCTACGAGCAGTACTTC.

V usage is TRBV11-3 and J usage is TRBJ1-1, with TRBD1 matching 9 bases. Unmatched junction bases numbered 6, after V lost 5 bases and J lost 5 bases. The germline V gene encodes CDR1 SGHNT and CDR2 YENEEA. The CDR3 runs 14 residues. CDR3 bases: TGTGCCAGCAGCCCAGGGACAGGGAAGACTGAAGCTTTCTTT. The encoded protein is CASSPGTGKTEAFF.